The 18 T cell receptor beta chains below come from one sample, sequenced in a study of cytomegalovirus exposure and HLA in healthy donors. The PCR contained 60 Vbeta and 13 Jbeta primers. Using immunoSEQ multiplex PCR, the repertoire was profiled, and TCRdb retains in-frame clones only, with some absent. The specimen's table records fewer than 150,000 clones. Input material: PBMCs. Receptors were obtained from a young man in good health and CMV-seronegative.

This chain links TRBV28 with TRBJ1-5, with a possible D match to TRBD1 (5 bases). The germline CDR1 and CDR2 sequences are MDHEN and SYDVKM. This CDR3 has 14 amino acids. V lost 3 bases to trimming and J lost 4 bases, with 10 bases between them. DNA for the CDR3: TGTGCCAGCAGTTTTCAGGGAGGGAATCAGCCCCAGCATTTT. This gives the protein CASSFQGGNQPQHF.

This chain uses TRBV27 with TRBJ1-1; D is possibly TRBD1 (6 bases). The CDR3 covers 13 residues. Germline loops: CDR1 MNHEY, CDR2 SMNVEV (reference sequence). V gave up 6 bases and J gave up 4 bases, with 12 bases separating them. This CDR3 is CASSRDTGTEAFF. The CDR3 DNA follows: TGTGCCAGCAGCCGGGACACTGGCACTGAAGCTTTCTTT.

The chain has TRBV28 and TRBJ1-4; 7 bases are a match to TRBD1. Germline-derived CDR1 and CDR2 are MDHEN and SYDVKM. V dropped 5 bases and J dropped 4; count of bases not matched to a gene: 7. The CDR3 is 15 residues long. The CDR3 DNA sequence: TGTGCCAGCAGTCCCCTCGGGGACAGTAATGAAAAACTGTTTTTT. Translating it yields CASSPLGDSNEKLFF. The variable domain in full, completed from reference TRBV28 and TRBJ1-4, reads DVKVTQSSRYLVKRTGEKVFLECVQDMDHENMFWYRQDPGLGLRLIYFSYDVKMKEKGDIPEGYSVSREKKERFSLILESASTNQTSMYLCASSPLGDSNEKLFFGSGTQLSVL.

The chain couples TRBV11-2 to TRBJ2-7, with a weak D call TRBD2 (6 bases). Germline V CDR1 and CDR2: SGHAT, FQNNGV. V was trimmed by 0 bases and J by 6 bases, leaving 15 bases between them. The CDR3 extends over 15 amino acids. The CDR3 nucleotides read TGTGCCAGCAGCTTAGAAGCTGTCGGAGGGTCCGAGCAGTACTTC. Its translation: CASSLEAVGGSEQYF.

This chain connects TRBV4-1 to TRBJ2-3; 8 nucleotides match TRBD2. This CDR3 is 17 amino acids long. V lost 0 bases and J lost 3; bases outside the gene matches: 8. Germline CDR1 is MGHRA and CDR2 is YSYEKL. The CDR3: CASSQDQASGRTDTQYF. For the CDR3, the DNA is TGCGCCAGCAGCCAAGATCAGGCGAGCGGGAGAACAGATACGCAGTATTTT.

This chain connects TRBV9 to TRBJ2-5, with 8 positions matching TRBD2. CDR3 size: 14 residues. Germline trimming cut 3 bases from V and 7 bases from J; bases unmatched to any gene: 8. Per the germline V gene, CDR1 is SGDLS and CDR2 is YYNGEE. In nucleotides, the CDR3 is TGTGCCAGCAGCGGTGGGGGACTAGAAGTGACCCAGTACTTC. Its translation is CASSGGGLEVTQYF.

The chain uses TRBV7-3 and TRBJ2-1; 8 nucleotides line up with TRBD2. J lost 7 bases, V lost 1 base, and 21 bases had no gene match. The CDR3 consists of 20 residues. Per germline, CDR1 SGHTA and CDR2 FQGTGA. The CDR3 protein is CASSLMGRGGPLGPLNEQFF. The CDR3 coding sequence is TGTGCCAGCAGCTTAATGGGACGGGGGGGCCCCCTAGGGCCCTTAAATGAGCAGTTCTTC. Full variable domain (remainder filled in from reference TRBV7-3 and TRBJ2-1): GAGVSQTPSNKVTEKGKYVELRCDPISGHTALYWYRQSLGQGPEFLIYFQGTGAADDSGLPNDRFFAVRPEGSVSTLKIQRTERGDSAVYLCASSLMGRGGPLGPLNEQFFGPGTRLTVL.

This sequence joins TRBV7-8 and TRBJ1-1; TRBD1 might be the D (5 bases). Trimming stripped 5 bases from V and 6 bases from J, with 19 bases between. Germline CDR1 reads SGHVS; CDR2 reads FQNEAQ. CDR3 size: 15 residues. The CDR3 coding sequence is TGTGCCAGCAGCCCCCGAGGGGACTGGGATGCTGAAGCTTTCTTT. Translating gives CASSPRGDWDAEAFF.

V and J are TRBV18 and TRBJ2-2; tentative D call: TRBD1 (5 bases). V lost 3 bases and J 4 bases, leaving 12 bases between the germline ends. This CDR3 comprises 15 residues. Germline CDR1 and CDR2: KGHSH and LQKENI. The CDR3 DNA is TGTGCCAGCTCACCCTCCTCAGGGCTCACCGGGGAGCTGTTTTTT. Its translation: CASSPSSGLTGELFF. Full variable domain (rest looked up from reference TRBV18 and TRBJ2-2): NAGVMQNPRHLVRRRGQEARLRCSPMKGHSHVYWYRQLPEEGLKFMVYLQKENIIDESGMPKERFSAEFPKEGPSILRIQQVVRGDSAAYFCASSPSSGLTGELFFGEGSRLTVL.

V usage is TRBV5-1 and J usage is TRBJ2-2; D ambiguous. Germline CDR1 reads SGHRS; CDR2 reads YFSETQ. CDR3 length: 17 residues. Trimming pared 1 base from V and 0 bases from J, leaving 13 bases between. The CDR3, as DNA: TGCGCCAGCAGCTTGTTGGGTTCGAGGTCGAACACCGGGGAGCTGTTTTTT. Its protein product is CASSLLGSRSNTGELFF. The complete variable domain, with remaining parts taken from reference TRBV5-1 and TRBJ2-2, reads KAGVTQTPRYLIKTRGQQVTLSCSPISGHRSVSWYQQTPGQGLQFLFEYFSETQRNKGNFPGRFSGRQFSNSRSEMNVSTLELGDSALYLCASSLLGSRSNTGELFFGEGSRLTVL.

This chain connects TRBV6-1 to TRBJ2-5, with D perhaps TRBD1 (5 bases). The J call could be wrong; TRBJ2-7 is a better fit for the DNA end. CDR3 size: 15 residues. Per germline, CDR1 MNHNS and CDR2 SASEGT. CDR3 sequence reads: CASSEASYQGYEQYF. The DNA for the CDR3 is TGTGCCAGCAGTGAAGCGTCCTATCAGGGTTACGAGCAGTACTTC.

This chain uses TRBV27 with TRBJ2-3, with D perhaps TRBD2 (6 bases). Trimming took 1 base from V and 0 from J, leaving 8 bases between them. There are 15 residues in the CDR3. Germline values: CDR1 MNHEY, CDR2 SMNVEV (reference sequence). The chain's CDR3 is CASSLFGTSTDTQYF. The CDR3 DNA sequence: TGTGCCAGCAGTTTATTCGGGACTAGCACAGATACGCAGTATTTT.

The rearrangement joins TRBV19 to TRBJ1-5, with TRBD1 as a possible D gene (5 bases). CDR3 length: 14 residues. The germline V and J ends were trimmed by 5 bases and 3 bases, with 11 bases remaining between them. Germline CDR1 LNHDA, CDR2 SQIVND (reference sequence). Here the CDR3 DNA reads TGTGCCAGTAGTTCAGACAGAAACAATCAGCCCCAGCATTTT. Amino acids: CASSSDRNNQPQHF.

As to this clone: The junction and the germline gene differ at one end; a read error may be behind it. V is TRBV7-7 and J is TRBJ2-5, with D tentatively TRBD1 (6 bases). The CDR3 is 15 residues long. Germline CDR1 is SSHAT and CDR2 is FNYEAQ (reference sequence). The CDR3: CASSSNPGAQETQYF. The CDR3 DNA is TGTGCTAGCAGCTCGAACCCAGGGGCCCAAGAGACCCAGTACTTC. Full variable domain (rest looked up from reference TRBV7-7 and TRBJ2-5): GAGVSQSPRYKVTKRGQDVTLRCDPISSHATLYWYQQALGQGPEFLTYFNYEAQPDKSGLPSDRFSAERPEGSISTLTIQRTEQRDSAMYRCASSSNPGAQETQYFGPGTRLLVL.

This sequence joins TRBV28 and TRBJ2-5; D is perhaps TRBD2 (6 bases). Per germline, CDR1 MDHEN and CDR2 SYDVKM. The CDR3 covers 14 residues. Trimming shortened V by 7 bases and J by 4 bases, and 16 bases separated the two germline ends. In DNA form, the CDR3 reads TGTGCCAGCACCCTAAGCGGGTCGTTAGAGACCCAGTACTTC. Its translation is CASTLSGSLETQYF.

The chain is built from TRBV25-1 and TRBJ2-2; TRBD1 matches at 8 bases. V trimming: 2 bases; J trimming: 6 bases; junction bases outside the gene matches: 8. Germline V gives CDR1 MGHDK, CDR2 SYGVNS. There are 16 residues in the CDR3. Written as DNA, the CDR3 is TGTGCCAGCAGTGAACCCTCTGGACAGGGTCCCGGGGAGCTGTTTTTT. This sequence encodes CASSEPSGQGPGELFF.

The CDR3 loop is CSVEKGESRHF. The CDR3 DNA is TGCAGCGTTGAAAAAGGGGAATCTAGGCATTTT. This chain joins TRBV29-1 and TRBJ1-5; TRBD1 might be the D (5 bases). The CDR3 has 11 residues. Deletions cut 2 bases from V and 15 bases from J, with 14 bases between. Per the germline V gene, CDR1 is SQVTM and CDR2 is ANQGSEA.

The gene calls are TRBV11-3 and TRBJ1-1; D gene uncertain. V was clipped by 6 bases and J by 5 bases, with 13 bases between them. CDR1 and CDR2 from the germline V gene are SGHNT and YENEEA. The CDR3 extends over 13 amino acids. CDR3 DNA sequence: TGTGCCAGCAGTTACGGAGTTGAGACTGAAGCTTTCTTT. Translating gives CASSYGVETEAFF.